Presented here are 14 T cell receptor beta chains from one specimen sequenced in a study of memory CD4+ T cells and cytomegalovirus serostatus. Sequencing used immunoSEQ multiplex PCR; TCRdb keeps in-frame clones, though not all of them. In the table there are tens of thousands of clones, 79% of which are singletons. Single viable CD3+CD4+CD8-CD45RO+ cells were sorted as the memory CD4+ T cells. Sequencing was performed on memory CD4+ T cells from blood. These receptors were taken from an adult in good health and CMV-seropositive.

The chain combines TRBV5-4 with TRBJ1-1; 8 bases are shared with TRBD1. Germline lookup yields CDR1 SGHNT and CDR2 YYREEE (reference sequence). The CDR3 is 14 amino acids. With 4 bases clipped from V and 7 bases from J, the junction kept 9 bases outside the gene matches. The CDR3 nucleotides are TGTGCCAGCAGCAAGGACAGGGTTGAAGGTGAAGCTTTCTTT. The encoded protein is CASSKDRVEGEAFF.

This clone is medium-sized (0.01 to 0.1%). The J gene is TRBJ2-2, the V gene TRBV23-1, with TRBD2 matching 7 bases. TRBV23-1 is labeled an ORF, and its function is uncertain. The V and J ends lost 3 bases and 4 bases, in that order; junction bases with no gene match: 5. The CDR3 contains 15 residues. CDR3 sequence: CASSHLGRGTGELFF. CDR3 DNA sequence: TGCGCCAGCAGTCACTTGGGGAGGGGCACCGGGGAGCTGTTTTTT.

The chain recombines TRBV4-2 with TRBJ1-4; perhaps TRBD1 as D (5 bases). V dropped 5 bases and J dropped 8 bases, with 18 bases sitting between them. The CDR3 extends over 15 amino acids. Germline CDR1 and CDR2: LGHNA and YNFKEQ. In nucleotides, the CDR3 is TGTGCCAGCAGCGCGGAAGGACATTGGAACGAAAAACTGTTTTTT. This translates into CASSAEGHWNEKLFF.

The J gene is TRBJ2-7, the V gene TRBV2, with TRBD2 matching 11 bases. The CDR3 contains 15 residues. CDR1 and CDR2 (germline): SNHLY, FYNNEI. The junction had 5 bases not matched to a gene; V was cut back by 1 base and J by 6 bases. The CDR3 coding sequence is TGTGCCAGCAGTGAAGGAATAGCGGGAGGGCTCGAGCAGTACTTC. This encodes CASSEGIAGGLEQYF.

The chain recombines TRBV5-4 with TRBJ2-5; TRBD2 matches at 9 bases. Germline CDR1 is SGHNT and CDR2 is YYREEE (reference sequence). The CDR3 consists of 16 residues. J lost 7 bases, V lost 4 bases, and 14 bases had no gene match. CDR3 amino acids: CASSPESGGTSGTQYF. CDR3 bases: TGTGCCAGCAGCCCAGAAAGCGGGGGGACATCAGGGACCCAGTACTTC.

This chain uses TRBV7-3 with TRBJ2-2; D is unresolved. CDR1 and CDR2 (germline): SGHTA, FQGTGA. Trimming stripped 2 bases from V and 4 bases from J, with 5 bases between. This CDR3 is built from 13 residues. The CDR3: CASSLQSTGELFF. In DNA, the CDR3 is TGTGCCAGCAGCTTACAGTCCACCGGGGAGCTGTTTTTT. Drawing the rest from reference TRBV7-3 and TRBJ2-2, the complete variable domain is GAGVSQTPSNKVTEKGKYVELRCDPISGHTALYWYRQSLGQGPEFLIYFQGTGAADDSGLPNDRFFAVRPEGSVSTLKIQRTERGDSAVYLCASSLQSTGELFFGEGSRLTVL.

The chain joins TRBV7-8 to TRBJ2-5; D possibly corresponds to TRBD2 (7 bases). CDR3 length: 13 residues. V was trimmed by 1 base and J by 11 bases, leaving 14 bases between them. Germline lookup yields CDR1 SGHVS and CDR2 FQNEAQ. The DNA of the CDR3 is TGTGCCAGCAGCTTAGGGGGGGGGCTAGGGCAGTACTTC. Its translation is CASSLGGGLGQYF.

The J gene is TRBJ2-6, the V gene TRBV28, with a tentative D call TRBD1 (5 bases). The CDR3 runs 16 residues. Per the germline V gene, CDR1 is MDHEN and CDR2 is SYDVKM. Trimming took 4 bases from V and 0 from J, leaving 10 bases between them. The CDR3 protein is CASSSPGYSGANVLTF. The CDR3 DNA reads as TGTGCCAGCAGTTCCCCAGGGTACTCTGGGGCCAACGTCCTGACTTTC.

The chain has TRBV15 and TRBJ2-7, with D possibly being TRBD1 (7 bases). Germline V gene lookup returns CDR1 LNHNV and CDR2 YYDKDF (reference sequence). The CDR3 is made up of 15 amino acids. V was clipped by 0 bases and J by 6 bases, with 15 bases between them. Here the CDR3 DNA reads TGTGCCACCAGCAGAGAGTTCAGACAGGGAGGCGAGCAGTACTTC. Protein product: CATSREFRQGGEQYF. Full variable domain (missing parts from reference TRBV15 and TRBJ2-7): DAMVIQNPRYQVTQFGKPVTLSCSQTLNHNVMYWYQQKSSQAPKLLFHYYDKDFNNEADTPDNFQSRRPNTSFCFLDIRSPGLGDTAMYLCATSREFRQGGEQYFGPGTRLTVT.

This chain links TRBV9 with TRBJ2-1; 10 bases are shared with TRBD2. CDR1 is SGDLS, CDR2 YYNGEE, per germline. The CDR3 extends over 14 amino acids. Germline trimming cut 3 bases from V and 15 bases from J; bases unmatched to any gene: 12. CDR3 amino acids: CASSARASGSQGFF. Here the CDR3 DNA reads TGTGCCAGCAGCGCACGGGCTAGCGGGAGTCAAGGGTTCTTC.

The J gene is TRBJ1-4, the V gene TRBV7-6, with D perhaps matching TRBD1 (6 bases). CDR1 and CDR2 from the germline V gene are SGHVS and FNYEAQ. V lost 5 bases to trimming and J lost 7 bases, with 14 bases between them. CDR3 length equals 14 residues. The CDR3 DNA is TGTGCCAGCAGCCCGCGGGGGGCCGGTGAAAAACTGTTTTTT. Translated: CASSPRGAGEKLFF.

This clone was counted only a few times. The chain carries TRBV7-3 and TRBJ2-5; D may be TRBD1 or TRBD2 (7 bases each). The V gene's germline CDR1 is SGHTA and CDR2 FQGTGA. Trimming pared 5 bases from V and 4 bases from J, leaving 11 bases between. The CDR3 covers 13 residues. The CDR3 loop is CASSRRGGETQYF. DNA of the CDR3: TGTGCCAGCAGCCGCAGGGGGGGAGAGACCCAGTACTTC. Based on the CDR3 plus reference TRBV7-3 and TRBJ2-5, the full variable domain is GAGVSQTPSNKVTEKGKYVELRCDPISGHTALYWYRQSLGQGPEFLIYFQGTGAADDSGLPNDRFFAVRPEGSVSTLKIQRTERGDSAVYLCASSRRGGETQYFGPGTRLLVL.

V is TRBV20-1 and J is TRBJ2-3; 8 positions agree with TRBD2. Germline loops: CDR1 DFQATT, CDR2 SNEGSKA (reference sequence). The CDR3 runs to 11 residues. J lost 9 bases, V lost 3 bases, and 2 bases had no gene match. This CDR3 reads CSARTSETQYF. In nucleotides, the CDR3 is TGCAGTGCTAGGACTAGCGAAACGCAGTATTTT.

The rearrangement joins TRBV7-2 to TRBJ1-1, with D possibly matching TRBD1 (5 bases). Trimming shortened V by 6 bases and J by 1 base, and 9 bases separated the two germline ends. Germline CDR1 reads SGHTA; CDR2 reads FQGNSA. This CDR3 is 13 amino acids long. CDR3 DNA: TGTGCCAGCAGTCTTACAGGGAACACTGAAGCTTTCTTT. Encoded protein: CASSLTGNTEAFF.